The present T cell receptor beta chain was sequenced within a study of blood T cell repertoires in COVID-19. On the study more broadly: Samples came from the United States, Italy and Spain, spanning acute and convalescent COVID-19.

Method: immunoSEQ multiplex PCR; TCRdb's copy keeps in-frame clones and lacks some. Here the sample spans roughly 130,000 clones, approximately 86% being singletons. This clone was seen just once. The CDR3 spans 13 residues. Germline trimming cut 0 bases from V and 6 bases from J; bases unmatched to any gene: 0. Germline V gives CDR1 SNHLY, CDR2 FYNNEI. The cohort comprised adults aged about 18 to 90 years residing in about 25 US areas. Cohorts were assigned according to the clinical history that participants reported. Two negative PCRs, clearance, or symptom resolution were required of recovered Cohort 3 donors.

The receptor was isolated from a woman aged 50 to 65 who had recovered from COVID-19. Sequences were obtained from PBMCs or T cells enriched from blood (not recorded which). The chain employs TRBV2 and TRBJ2-3, with 7 bases fitting TRBD2. The CDR3 sequence: CASSEAGGDTQYF. In DNA form, the CDR3 reads TGTGCCAGCAGTGAAGCGGGGGGGGATACGCAGTATTTT.